This passage covers 26 T cell receptor beta chains from one sample sequenced in a study of cytomegalovirus exposure and HLA in healthy donors. The PCR contained 60 Vbeta and 13 Jbeta primers. Some clones are missing from TCRdb's copy, which holds only in-frame ones; the method was immunoSEQ multiplex PCR. The sample lists 130,000 to 150,000 clones, approximately 80% seen once, with 5% to 5.5% in the top ten. The specimen was PBMCs. These receptors were collected from a male donor in good health and CMV-seronegative.

A single count supports this clone. The genes are TRBV5-1 and TRBJ2-7, with a possible D match to TRBD2 (6 bases). Germline CDR1 SGHRS, CDR2 YFSETQ. The ends were cut back, 4 bases at V and 5 bases at J, with 16 bases in the middle. The CDR3 contains 14 residues. The CDR3 here is CASSLRGWADEQYF. The CDR3 DNA sequence: TGCGCCAGCAGCCTCCGGGGGTGGGCGGACGAGCAGTACTTC.

This sequence joins TRBV6-1 and TRBJ1-2; unclear D gene. V was trimmed by 6 bases and J by 3 bases, leaving 11 bases between them. CDR3 length equals 13 residues. Germline V CDR1 and CDR2: MNHNS, SASEGT. The CDR3 spells CASRMGGYYGYTF. The CDR3 DNA follows: TGTGCCAGCAGGATGGGAGGGTACTATGGCTACACCTTC.

This rearrangement joins TRBV7-2 to TRBJ1-1; the D gene is possibly TRBD1 (5 bases). The V end was cut by 1 base, the J end by 7 bases, with 13 bases between. The CDR3 consists of 14 residues. From germline, CDR1 is SGHTA and CDR2 FQGNSA. The chain's CDR3 is CASSLVQGADEAFF. DNA for the CDR3: TGTGCCAGCAGCTTAGTTCAGGGCGCGGATGAAGCTTTCTTT.

J is TRBJ2-2 and V is TRBV28; D might be TRBD2 (6 bases). The CDR3 extends over 14 amino acids. Germline lookup yields CDR1 MDHEN and CDR2 SYDVKM. The ends were cut back, 7 bases at V and 4 bases at J, with 13 bases in the middle. Here the CDR3 DNA reads TGTGCCAGCAAGGAGGGTGGGGCCACCGGGGAGCTGTTTTTT. This gives the protein CASKEGGATGELFF.

This sequence joins TRBV21-1 and TRBJ1-4; the D call of TRBD1 is as the table states it, not checked on the DNA. TRBV21-1 represents a pseudogene. This CDR3 contains 14 residues. CDR3 DNA: TGTGCCAGCGGAGAAGGGGGCGAAGATGAAAAACTGTTTTTT. Protein sequence: CASGEGGEDEKLFF.

The sample holds one count of this clone. This chain joins TRBV30 and TRBJ2-1; TRBD2 might be the D (5 bases). The germline V gene encodes CDR1 GTSNPN and CDR2 SVGIG (reference sequence). CDR3 length equals 14 residues. Trimming took 1 base from V and 7 from J, leaving 14 bases between them. The CDR3 sequence is CAWSEGRQRNEQFF. CDR3 coding DNA: TGTGCCTGGAGTGAGGGCAGGCAGCGGAATGAGCAGTTCTTC. Complete variable domain (other parts from reference TRBV30 and TRBJ2-1): SQTIHQWPATLVQPVGSPLSLECTVEGTSNPNLYWYRQAAGRGLQLLFYSVGIGQISSEVPQNLSASRPQDRQFILSSKKLLLSDSGFYLCAWSEGRQRNEQFFGPGTRLTVL.

The genes are TRBV2 and TRBJ1-4; the D is unclear. CDR3 length equals 13 residues. Germline V gene data show CDR1 as SNHLY and CDR2 as FYNNEI. Trimming left V 5 bases short and J 5 bases short, with 9 bases between. CDR3 protein: CASSRDSNEKLFF. The CDR3 DNA follows: TGTGCCAGCAGTCGTGACTCCAATGAAAAACTGTTTTTT.

The rearrangement links TRBV29-1 to TRBJ2-7, with D possibly TRBD2 on 5 matching bases. The CDR3 runs to 12 residues. CDR1 and CDR2 (germline): SQVTM, ANQGSEA. Trimming removed 5 bases at V and 6 bases at J, with 14 bases between. The CDR3 spells CSVSDVAGEQYF. CDR3 sequence (DNA): TGCAGCGTTTCTGACGTCGCGGGCGAGCAGTACTTC.

V usage is TRBV5-6 and J usage is TRBJ1-6; 9 bases are shared with TRBD1. The CDR3 covers 16 residues. V dropped 1 base and J dropped 7; count of bases not matched to a gene: 6. Looked up from germline, CDR1 is SGHDT and CDR2 is YYEEEE. The CDR3, as DNA: TGTGCCAGCAGCTTGCTTGGGACAGGGCGGAATTCACCCCTCCACTTT. Translating gives CASSLLGTGRNSPLHF. Full variable domain (rest looked up from reference TRBV5-6 and TRBJ1-6): DAGVTQSPTHLIKTRGQQVTLRCSPKSGHDTVSWYQQALGQGPQFIFQYYEEEERQRGNFPDRFSGHQFPNYSSELNVNALLLGDSALYLCASSLLGTGRNSPLHFGNGTRLTVT.

The V call is TRBV6-1, the J call TRBJ1-1, with a weak D call TRBD1 (6 bases). The V and J ends lost 5 bases and 4 bases respectively, with 14 bases between them. From germline, CDR1 is MNHNS and CDR2 SASEGT. The CDR3 length is 14 residues. This chain's CDR3 is CASSFSDRSTEAFF. The CDR3 DNA reads as TGTGCCAGCAGTTTCTCGGACAGATCCACTGAAGCTTTCTTT.

A remark on this clone: Other DNA sequences from this sample encode an identical CDR3 as well. CDR3 protein: CASSFRGYGYTF. CDR3 DNA: TGTGCCAGCAGTTTTAGGGGCTATGGCTACACCTTC. The chain has TRBV28 and TRBJ1-2; TRBD1 might be the D (5 bases). V was cut by 3 bases and J by 4 bases, with 6 bases left in between. The CDR3 length is 12 residues. Germline V gene data show CDR1 as MDHEN and CDR2 as SYDVKM.

The chain couples TRBV7-9 to TRBJ2-1, with 8 bases fitting TRBD2. This CDR3 is built from 13 residues. The ends lost 11 bases at V and 4 bases at J; junction bases unmatched: 7. Looked up from germline, CDR1 is SEHNR and CDR2 is FQNEAQ (reference sequence). Here the CDR3 DNA reads TGTGCCGCGGGGGGTGGTATTTACAATGAGCAGTTCTTC. This translates into CAAGGGIYNEQFF.

This clone was observed a few times. The chain joins TRBV11-3 to TRBJ2-2; D perhaps matches TRBD2 (5 bases). Trimming took off 5 bases at V and 2 bases at J, with 12 bases between the two ends. The CDR3 covers 15 residues. The germline V gene encodes CDR1 SGHNT and CDR2 YENEEA. For the CDR3, the DNA is TGTGCCAGCAGCCCCGGGAAAACAAACACCGGGGAGCTGTTTTTT. Protein sequence: CASSPGKTNTGELFF.

The genes are TRBV7-3 and TRBJ2-3; TRBD2 aligns across 8 bases. The CDR3 spans 16 residues. The ends lost 1 base at V and 3 bases at J; junction bases unmatched: 6. Per germline, CDR1 SGHTA and CDR2 FQGTGA. The CDR3 DNA sequence: TGTGCCAGCAGCTTAAACGGGGGGGCCGAAACAGATACGCAGTATTTT. Protein product: CASSLNGGAETDTQYF.

The chain joins TRBV11-1 to TRBJ2-2, with D perhaps matching TRBD2 (6 bases). The V gene's germline CDR1 is SGHAT and CDR2 FQDESV (reference sequence). This CDR3 is built from 17 residues. Trimming left V 5 bases short and J 2 bases short, with 18 bases between. The CDR3 bases are TGTGCCAGCAGCCAGGGAGGAAGGGGTGGAAACACCGGGGAGCTGTTTTTT. Translation: CASSQGGRGGNTGELFF.

The V and J genes are TRBV2 and TRBJ2-1; weak D call: TRBD1 (6 bases). This CDR3 contains 18 residues. The germline CDR1 and CDR2 sequences are SNHLY and FYNNEI. The V gene lost 2 bases and the J gene lost 1 base, with 18 bases spanning the gap. The CDR3, as DNA: TGTGCCAGCAGTGAACGAGGGGGACACCTACTATCCTACAATGAGCAGTTCTTC. This codes for CASSERGGHLLSYNEQFF. Full variable domain (outside the CDR3, taken from reference TRBV2 and TRBJ2-1): EPEVTQTPSHQVTQMGQEVILRCVPISNHLYFYWYRQILGQKVEFLVSFYNNEISEKSEIFDDQFSVERPDGSNFTLKIRSTKLEDSAMYFCASSERGGHLLSYNEQFFGPGTRLTVL.

This chain uses TRBV7-2 with TRBJ2-3; D might be TRBD2 (6 bases). The V and J ends lost 2 bases and 8 bases respectively, with 14 bases between them. Germline assignment: CDR1 SGHTA and CDR2 FQGNSA. The CDR3 runs 14 residues. CDR3 DNA sequence: TGTGCCAGCAGCTTATTAAGGGACTTGGTTACGCAGTATTTT. Translating gives CASSLLRDLVTQYF.

The rearrangement uses TRBV10-3 and TRBJ2-2; 9 bases agree with TRBD1. Per germline, CDR1 ENHRY and CDR2 SYGVKD. Unmatched junction bases numbered 4, after V lost 4 bases and J lost 1 base. CDR3 length: 16 residues. The CDR3 reads CAISGRQGVNTGELFF. The CDR3 coding sequence is TGTGCCATCAGTGGTAGACAGGGGGTGAACACCGGGGAGCTGTTTTTT.

The V and J genes are TRBV7-2 and TRBJ2-1; D perhaps matches TRBD1 (6 bases). This CDR3 comprises 14 residues. With 7 bases removed from V and 0 bases from J, the gap between germline ends came to 10 bases. Germline V gene data show CDR1 as SGHTA and CDR2 as FQGNSA. CDR3 DNA sequence: TGTGCCAGCATCCGGACAGTCTCCTACAATGAGCAGTTCTTC. Its protein is CASIRTVSYNEQFF. The full variable domain, rest sourced from reference TRBV7-2 and TRBJ2-1, is GAGVSQSPSNKVTEKGKDVELRCDPISGHTALYWYRQSLGQGLEFLIYFQGNSAPDKSGLPSDRFSAERTGGSVSTLTIQRTQQEDSAVYLCASIRTVSYNEQFFGPGTRLTVL.

The rearrangement links TRBV4-1 to TRBJ2-3, with 11 bases lining up with TRBD2. The germline V gene encodes CDR1 MGHRA and CDR2 YSYEKL. J was trimmed by 3 bases and V by 4 bases; bases with no gene match: 3. The CDR3 runs to 15 residues. CDR3 residues: CASSPASGGTDTQYF. The CDR3 nucleotides are TGCGCCAGCAGCCCCGCTAGCGGGGGGACAGATACGCAGTATTTT.

The gene calls are TRBV19 and TRBJ1-5; TRBD1 is a possible D gene (6 bases). Germline CDR1 LNHDA, CDR2 SQIVND (reference sequence). The CDR3 is made up of 15 amino acids. The V end lost 2 bases, the J end lost 5 bases, and 13 bases lay between the germline ends. CDR3 loop: CASSISGATHQPQHF. In DNA, the CDR3 is TGTGCCAGTAGTATATCAGGGGCTACTCATCAGCCCCAGCATTTT. The complete variable domain, with remaining parts taken from reference TRBV19 and TRBJ1-5, reads DGGITQSPKYLFRKEGQNVTLSCEQNLNHDAMYWYRQDPGQGLRLIYYSQIVNDFQKGDIAEGYSVSREKKESFPLTVTSAQKNPTAFYLCASSISGATHQPQHFGDGTRLSIL.

The chain is built from TRBV7-8 and TRBJ1-5; D remains unclear. This CDR3 has 13 amino acids. Deletions cut 1 base from V and 6 bases from J, with 7 bases between. Germline V gives CDR1 SGHVS, CDR2 FQNEAQ. The CDR3 here is CASSLVEGQPQHF. The CDR3 DNA is TGTGCCAGCAGCTTAGTTGAGGGTCAGCCCCAGCATTTT. The complete variable domain, with remaining parts taken from reference TRBV7-8 and TRBJ1-5, reads GAGVSQSPRYKVAKRGQDVALRCDPISGHVSLFWYQQALGQGPEFLTYFQNEAQLDKSGLPSDRFFAERPEGSVSTLKIQRTQQEDSAVYLCASSLVEGQPQHFGDGTRLSIL.

The chain combines TRBV27 with TRBJ2-3; 8 bases are shared with TRBD2. Trimming took 5 bases from V and 4 from J; bases not matched to a gene: 8. The length of the CDR3 is 15 residues. CDR1 is MNHEY and CDR2 is SMNVEV in the germline V gene (reference sequence). The CDR3 DNA is TGTGCCAGCAGTACTTCCGGGACTAGTCCAGATACGCAGTATTTT. This gives the protein CASSTSGTSPDTQYF.

This clone was seen only a few times. The chain uses TRBV7-2 and TRBJ2-7; tentatively, D is TRBD2 (7 bases). V was trimmed by 2 bases and J by 4 bases, leaving 18 bases between them. The CDR3 contains 16 residues. The germline gives CDR1 SGHTA, CDR2 FQGNSA. The CDR3 loop reads CASSLTAGAQFYEQYF. The CDR3 DNA is TGTGCCAGCAGCTTAACGGCGGGGGCCCAATTTTACGAGCAGTACTTC.

This CDR3 reads CSGRGGDLSNYGYTF. Here the CDR3 DNA reads TGCAGTGGGAGGGGAGGCGACCTTTCTAACTATGGCTACACCTTC. The V call is TRBV29-1, the J call TRBJ1-2, with D tentatively TRBD1 (5 bases). Germline V CDR1 and CDR2: SQVTM, ANQGSEA. This CDR3 is built from 15 residues.

The V and J genes are TRBV5-1 and TRBJ2-3; the D gene is possibly TRBD2 (6 bases). V was clipped by 4 bases and J by 2 bases, with 8 bases between them. CDR1 SGHRS and CDR2 YFSETQ come from the germline V gene. CDR3 length equals 13 residues. CDR3: CASSRTTTDTQYF. CDR3 nucleotide sequence: TGCGCCAGCAGCAGGACTACCACAGATACGCAGTATTTT.